This is a list of T cell receptor beta chains from one sample in a study of blood T cell repertoires in COVID-19. Clones were read by immunoSEQ multiplex PCR, and TCRdb kept only the in-frame ones, dropping some. The repertoire consists of 150,000 to 200,000 clones, with approximately 91% occurring once and the leading ten covering around 5%. Input material: peripheral blood. The receptors were gathered from a young man with COVID-19, enrolled during active disease. The CDR3 runs from the conserved cysteine through the conserved F or W. A D gene is named only where the DNA matches it firmly. Rows give clone size only sometimes, using once, few, many, or a class for an expanded clone.

v_call	j_call	d_call	clone_size	cdr3_aa	cdr3_nt
TRBV19	TRBJ1-4	.	.	CATRETAATNEKLFF	TGTGCCACCAGGGAAACGGCTGCAACTAATGAAAAACTGTTTTTT
TRBV28	TRBJ2-7	.	.	CASSFVGRTYEQYF	TGTGCCAGCAGTTTTGTAGGGAGAACTTACGAGCAGTACTTC
TRBV3-1/TRBV3-2	TRBJ2-1	TRBD1	.	CASSQDTGQGASRSSYNEQFF	TGTGCCAGCAGCCAAGATACCGGACAGGGGGCTTCGCGGAGCTCCTACAATGAGCAGTTCTTC
TRBV3-1/TRBV3-2	TRBJ1-4	TRBD1	.	CASSPSRGQVNEKLLF	TGTGCCAGCAGCCCATCAAGGGGACAGGTGAATGAAAAACTGCTTTTT
TRBV9	TRBJ1-5	.	.	CASSVGRENQPQHF	TGTGCCAGCAGCGTAGGGAGGGAAAATCAGCCCCAGCATTTT
TRBV4-3	TRBJ1-2	.	once	CASSQDGRGGYGYTF	TGCGCCAGCAGCCAAGATGGGCGGGGTGGCTATGGCTACACCTTC
TRBV2	TRBJ2-1	.	.	CASREDYTGGEQFF	TGTGCCAGCAGGGAGGACTACACCGGGGGTGAGCAGTTCTTC
TRBV6-5	TRBJ2-1	TRBD2	.	CASSFERELSYNEQFF	TGTGCCAGCAGTTTCGAGCGGGAGCTCTCCTACAATGAGCAGTTCTTC
TRBV18	TRBJ2-1	TRBD1	.	CASSGTGVYNEQFF	TGTGCCAGCTCTGGGACAGGGGTGTACAATGAGCAGTTCTTC
TRBV24-1	TRBJ2-2	.	.	CATEGIGQANTGELFF	TGTGCCACCGAGGGTATCGGGCAGGCGAACACCGGGGAGCTGTTTTTT
TRBV7-9	TRBJ2-7	TRBD2	.	CASSPWVGREEQYF	TGTGCCAGCAGCCCGTGGGTAGGGAGGGAGGAGCAGTACTTC
TRBV5-1	TRBJ2-7	.	.	CASSLEQGGGQYF	TGCGCCAGCAGCTTGGAACAGGGTGGTGGGCAGTACTTC
TRBV6-2/TRBV6-3	TRBJ2-7	TRBD1	once	CASSYGQGREQYF	TGTGCCAGCAGTTACGGACAGGGAAGAGAGCAGTACTTC
TRBV10-3	TRBJ2-3	.	.	CAISGGLGNTDTQYF	TGTGCCATCAGCGGGGGACTTGGGAACACAGATACGCAGTATTTT
TRBV11-2	TRBJ2-1	TRBD2	.	CASSPLGGLAGNEQFF	TGTGCCAGCAGCCCCCTGGGGGGGCTAGCGGGAAATGAGCAGTTCTTC
TRBV30	TRBJ1-3	TRBD1	.	CAWSGPDRVYGNTIYF	TGTGCCTGGAGTGGCCCCGACAGGGTGTACGGAAACACCATATATTTT
TRBV6-5	TRBJ2-7	TRBD1	.	CASSLSGGLSYEQYF	TGTGCCAGCAGCCTTTCAGGGGGTCTCTCCTACGAGCAGTACTTC
TRBV7-9	TRBJ2-5	TRBD1	.	CASSPGQGDGETQYF	TGTGCCAGCAGCCCAGGACAGGGAGATGGGGAGACCCAGTACTTC